This T cell receptor (beta chain) was documented in a study of long-term antiretroviral therapy in people with HIV. Survey-level resolution applied to immunoSEQ assay v3.0. Sequencing was performed with immunoSEQ multiplex PCR; in TCRdb, only in-frame clones are kept and a portion is missing. The sample holds about 20,000 clones, roughly 86% seen once. CDR3 length equals 13 residues. V lost 9 bases and J lost 4, with 15 bases in between. Germline assignment: CDR1 LNHDA and CDR2 SQIVND (reference sequence). The TCR originated in a man in his forties with HIV. Sequenced here: unsorted PBMCs, sampled 0.5 years after starting antiretroviral therapy. J is TRBJ1-1 and V is TRBV19; D gene uncertain. The CDR3 DNA reads as TGTGCCAGCCGACCCCGGTCGGTCACTGAAGCTTTCTTT. This gives the protein CASRPRSVTEAFF.